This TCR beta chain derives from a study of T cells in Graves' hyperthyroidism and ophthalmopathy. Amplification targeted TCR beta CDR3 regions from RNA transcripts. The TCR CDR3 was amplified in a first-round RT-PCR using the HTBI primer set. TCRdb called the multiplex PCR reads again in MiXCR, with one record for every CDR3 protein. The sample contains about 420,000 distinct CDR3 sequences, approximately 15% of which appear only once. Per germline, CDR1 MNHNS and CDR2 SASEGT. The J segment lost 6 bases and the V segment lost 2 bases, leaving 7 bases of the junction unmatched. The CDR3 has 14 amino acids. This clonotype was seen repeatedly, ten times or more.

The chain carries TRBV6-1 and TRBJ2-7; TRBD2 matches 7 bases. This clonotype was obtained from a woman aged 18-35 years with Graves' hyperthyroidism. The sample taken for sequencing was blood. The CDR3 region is CASSEWLAVGEQYF. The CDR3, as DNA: TGTGCCAGCAGTGAATGGCTAGCGGTAGGCGAGCAGTACTTC.